The next 11 T cell receptor beta chains were all read from a single sample in a study of cytomegalovirus exposure and HLA in healthy donors. PCR primers comprised 60 Vbeta and 13 Jbeta primers. This table comes from immunoSEQ multiplex PCR, and its TCRdb copy is limited to in-frame clones, with some not included. The table lists under 70,000 clones, 70% to 90% of them singletons. The sample consisted of PBMCs. The receptors originated from a woman aged 25-40 years in good health and CMV-seronegative.

In its sample, this clone was seen once. This chain uses TRBV30 with TRBJ2-1; TRBD2 is a possible D gene (6 bases). V was shortened by 3 bases and J by 0 bases, with 12 bases between the two germline ends. In germline, CDR1 is GTSNPN, CDR2 SVGIG (reference sequence). This CDR3 spans 15 amino acids. CDR3 bases: TGTGCCTGGAGGGCGGGGATGAGCTCCTACAATGAGCAGTTCTTC. Its translation is CAWRAGMSSYNEQFF.

V gene TRBV27 combines with J gene TRBJ2-5, with no clear D. The DNA end is a closer match to TRBJ2-7, so the J assignment may be wrong. Germline CDR1 is MNHEY and CDR2 is SMNVEV (reference sequence). CDR3 size: 17 residues. CDR3 in amino acids: CASSLKLSCIMVYEQYF. The CDR3 nucleotides are TGTGCCAGCAGTTTAAAGTTGTCCTGTATAATGGTCTACGAGCAGTACTTC.

The chain is built from TRBV7-2 and TRBJ2-7; D may be TRBD2 (5 bases). With 4 bases removed from V and 2 bases from J, the gap between germline ends came to 12 bases. The CDR3 extends over 14 amino acids. Germline CDR1 reads SGHTA; CDR2 reads FQGNSA. The CDR3, as DNA: TGTGCCAGCAGCTCGGGGAGAGGTCCCTACGAGCAGTACTTC. Translation: CASSSGRGPYEQYF.

J is TRBJ2-3 and V is TRBV18, with a tentative D call TRBD1 (5 bases). CDR3 length: 15 amino acids. V shed 3 bases and J shed 0 bases, with 10 bases lying between them. The germline CDR1 and CDR2 sequences are KGHSH and LQKENI. The CDR3: CASSPATASTDTQYF. CDR3 sequence (DNA): TGTGCCAGCTCACCCGCGACAGCTAGCACAGATACGCAGTATTTT. Combining the CDR3 with reference TRBV18 and TRBJ2-3 gives the whole variable domain NAGVMQNPRHLVRRRGQEARLRCSPMKGHSHVYWYRQLPEEGLKFMVYLQKENIIDESGMPKERFSAEFPKEGPSILRIQQVVRGDSAAYFCASSPATASTDTQYFGPGTRLTVL.

The chain employs TRBV5-1 and TRBJ2-3; TRBD2 aligns across 7 bases. From germline, CDR1 is SGHRS and CDR2 YFSETQ. The V and J ends lost 4 bases and 8 bases, in that order; junction bases with no gene match: 10. This CDR3 contains 14 residues. CDR3: CASSTGTTKSTQYF. The CDR3, as DNA: TGCGCCAGCAGCACCGGGACTACAAAGAGTACGCAGTATTTT.

The chain carries TRBV5-1 and TRBJ2-1; 15 bases line up with TRBD2. The CDR3 spans 16 residues. Germline values: CDR1 SGHRS, CDR2 YFSETQ. The J segment lost 7 bases and the V segment lost 4 bases, leaving 6 bases of the junction unmatched. The CDR3: CASSTGTSGRRNEQFF. As DNA, the CDR3 is TGCGCCAGCAGCACCGGGACTAGCGGGAGGAGGAATGAGCAGTTCTTC. Supplemented by reference TRBV5-1 and TRBJ2-1, the full variable domain reads KAGVTQTPRYLIKTRGQQVTLSCSPISGHRSVSWYQQTPGQGLQFLFEYFSETQRNKGNFPGRFSGRQFSNSRSEMNVSTLELGDSALYLCASSTGTSGRRNEQFFGPGTRLTVL.

The rearrangement uses TRBV5-6 and TRBJ1-2; D is ambiguous. V lost 0 bases and J lost 3, with 9 bases in between. The CDR3 totals 14 residues. CDR1 SGHDT and CDR2 YYEEEE come from the germline V gene. For the CDR3, the DNA is TGTGCCAGCAGCTTGGTGGAGACCTACTATGGCTACACCTTC. This codes for CASSLVETYYGYTF.

The chain recombines TRBV6-5 with TRBJ2-7; 10 bases agree with TRBD1. The CDR3 has 15 residues. From germline, CDR1 is MNHEY and CDR2 SVGAGI. V dropped 2 bases and J dropped 3; count of bases not matched to a gene: 4. The CDR3 sequence is CASSYRDRGSYEQYF. CDR3 coding DNA: TGTGCCAGCAGTTACCGGGACAGGGGTAGCTACGAGCAGTACTTC.

V is TRBV4-3 and J is TRBJ2-1, with a weak D call TRBD2 (5 bases). Trimming cost V 0 bases and J 1 base, with 13 bases left between them. CDR3 length: 17 amino acids. Per germline, CDR1 LGHNA and CDR2 YSLEER. The CDR3 protein is CASSQDVSGRSYNEQFF. The CDR3 bases are TGCGCCAGCAGCCAAGATGTCAGCGGTCGGTCCTACAATGAGCAGTTCTTC.

The V and J genes are TRBV2 and TRBJ2-5, with TRBD2 as a possible D gene (6 bases). The tail of the sequence fits TRBJ2-7 better, so the J call may be wrong. The V gene's germline CDR1 is SNHLY and CDR2 FYNNEI. This CDR3 is 13 amino acids long. The CDR3 reads CATRRELYYEQYF. The CDR3 DNA reads TGTGCCACCCGGAGGGAACTGTACTACGAGCAGTACTTC.

The chain joins TRBV4-1 to TRBJ2-1, with 11 bases aligning to TRBD2. V shed 4 bases and J 9 bases; nucleotides not matched to a gene: 8. The CDR3 consists of 15 residues. Germline-derived CDR1 and CDR2 are MGHRA and YSYEKL. The CDR3 DNA reads TGCGCCAGCAGCCGAAACTTAGCGGGAGGGGGTGAGCAGTTCTTC. Translated: CASSRNLAGGGEQFF.